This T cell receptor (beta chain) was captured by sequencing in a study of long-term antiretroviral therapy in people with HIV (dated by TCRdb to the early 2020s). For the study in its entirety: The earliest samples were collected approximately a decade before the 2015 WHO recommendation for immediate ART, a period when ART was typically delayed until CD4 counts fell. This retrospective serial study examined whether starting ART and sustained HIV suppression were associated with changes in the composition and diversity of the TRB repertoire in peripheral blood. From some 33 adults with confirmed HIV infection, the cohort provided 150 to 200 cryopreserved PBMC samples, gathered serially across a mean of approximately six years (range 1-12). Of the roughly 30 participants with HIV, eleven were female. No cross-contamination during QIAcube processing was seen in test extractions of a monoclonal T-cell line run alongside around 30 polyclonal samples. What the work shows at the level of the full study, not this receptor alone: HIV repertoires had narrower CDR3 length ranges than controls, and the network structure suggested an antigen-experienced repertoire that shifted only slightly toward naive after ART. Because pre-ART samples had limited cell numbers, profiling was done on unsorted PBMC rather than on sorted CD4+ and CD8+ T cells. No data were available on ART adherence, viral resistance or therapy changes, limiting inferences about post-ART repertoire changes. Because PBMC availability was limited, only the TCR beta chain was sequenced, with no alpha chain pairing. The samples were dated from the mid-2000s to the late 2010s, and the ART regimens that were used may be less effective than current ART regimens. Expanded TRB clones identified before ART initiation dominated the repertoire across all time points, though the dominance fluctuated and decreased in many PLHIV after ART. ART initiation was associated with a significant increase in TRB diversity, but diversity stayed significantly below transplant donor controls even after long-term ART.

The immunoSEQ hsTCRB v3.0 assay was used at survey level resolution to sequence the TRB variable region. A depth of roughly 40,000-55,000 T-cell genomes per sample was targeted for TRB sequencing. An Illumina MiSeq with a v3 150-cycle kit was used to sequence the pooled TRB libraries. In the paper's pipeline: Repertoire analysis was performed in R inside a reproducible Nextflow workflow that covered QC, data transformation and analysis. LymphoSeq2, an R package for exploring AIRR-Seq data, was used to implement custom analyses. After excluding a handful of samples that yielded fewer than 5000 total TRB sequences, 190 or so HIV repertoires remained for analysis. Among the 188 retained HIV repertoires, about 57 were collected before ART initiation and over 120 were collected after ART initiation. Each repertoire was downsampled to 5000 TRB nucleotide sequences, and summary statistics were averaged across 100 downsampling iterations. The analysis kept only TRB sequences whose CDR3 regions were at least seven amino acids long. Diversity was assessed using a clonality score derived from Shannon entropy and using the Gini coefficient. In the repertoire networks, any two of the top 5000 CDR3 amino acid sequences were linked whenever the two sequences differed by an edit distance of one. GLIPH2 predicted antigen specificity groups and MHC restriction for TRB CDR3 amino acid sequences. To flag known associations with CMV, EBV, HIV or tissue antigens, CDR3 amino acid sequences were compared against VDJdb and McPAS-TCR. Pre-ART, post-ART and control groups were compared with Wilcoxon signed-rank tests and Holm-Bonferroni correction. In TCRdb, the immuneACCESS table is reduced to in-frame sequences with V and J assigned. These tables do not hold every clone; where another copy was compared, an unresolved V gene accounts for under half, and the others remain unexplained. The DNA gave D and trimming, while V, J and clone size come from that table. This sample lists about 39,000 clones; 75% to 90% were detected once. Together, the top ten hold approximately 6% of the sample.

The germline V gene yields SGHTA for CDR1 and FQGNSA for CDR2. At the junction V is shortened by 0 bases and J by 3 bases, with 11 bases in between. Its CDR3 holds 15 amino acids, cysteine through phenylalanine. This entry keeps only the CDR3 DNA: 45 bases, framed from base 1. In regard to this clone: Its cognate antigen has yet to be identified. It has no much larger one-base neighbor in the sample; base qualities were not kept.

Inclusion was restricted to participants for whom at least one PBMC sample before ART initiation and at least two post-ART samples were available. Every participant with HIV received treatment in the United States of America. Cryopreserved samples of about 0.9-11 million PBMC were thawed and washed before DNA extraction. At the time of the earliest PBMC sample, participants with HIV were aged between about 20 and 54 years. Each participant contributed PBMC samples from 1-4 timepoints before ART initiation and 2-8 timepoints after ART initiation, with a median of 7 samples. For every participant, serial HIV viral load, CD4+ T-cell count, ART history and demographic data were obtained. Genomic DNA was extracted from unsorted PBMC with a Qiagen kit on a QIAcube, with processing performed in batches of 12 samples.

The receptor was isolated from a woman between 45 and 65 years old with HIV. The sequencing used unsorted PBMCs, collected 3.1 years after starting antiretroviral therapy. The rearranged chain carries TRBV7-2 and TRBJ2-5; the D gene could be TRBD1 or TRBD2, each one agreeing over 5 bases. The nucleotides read TGTGCCAGCAGCTTAGCTTCCGGGGCCGAAGAGACCCAGTACTTC. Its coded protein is CASSLASGAEETQYF.